The 9 T cell receptor beta chains presented below share a single source sample, sequenced in a study of Graves' ophthalmopathy and Graves' hyperthyroidism. Researchers took RNA transcripts and amplified TCR beta CDR3 regions from them. Second-round multiplex PCR came after first-round RT-PCR with HTBI primers. TCRdb independently ran MiXCR on the multiplex PCR reads; one entry per CDR3 protein. The table lists a few hundred thousand distinct CDR3 sequences, 39% of them singletons. The sequenced material came from peripheral blood or thyroid tissue (not recorded which). These receptors originate from an adult man with Graves' hyperthyroidism.

The rearrangement joins TRBV10-3 to TRBJ1-5; D is uncertain. Trimming left V 10 bases short and J 0 bases short, with 16 bases between. The CDR3 totals 15 residues. From germline, CDR1 is ENHRY and CDR2 SYGVKD. The CDR3 protein is CASNGEIVSNQPQHF. Here the CDR3 DNA reads TGTGCCAGCAACGGTGAGATCGTTAGCAATCAGCCCCAGCATTTT.

Only one count was recorded for this clonotype. The junction shows a germline mismatch at one end, possibly a read error. This chain's CDR3 is CVSSRDRDEKLFF. CDR3 nucleotides: TGTGTCAGCTCCCGGGACAGGGATGAAAAACTGTTTTTT. This sequence joins TRBV2 and TRBJ1-4, with 9 bases lining up with TRBD1. The CDR3 totals 13 residues. Germline values: CDR1 SNHLY, CDR2 FYNNEI.

This clonotype was counted a few times. The V and J genes are TRBV7-8 and TRBJ2-2, with a tentative D call TRBD2 (6 bases). With 5 bases removed from V and 5 bases from J, the gap between germline ends came to 15 bases. This CDR3 region has 15 residues. CDR1 SGHVS and CDR2 FQNEAQ come from the germline V gene. The CDR3 region is CASSKTGLSTGELFF. The CDR3 DNA reads TGTGCCAGCAGCAAAACGGGACTTTCTACCGGGGAGCTGTTTTTT.

This clonotype was detected many times. The J gene is TRBJ2-7, the V gene TRBV12-3 or TRBV12-4; TRBD1 or TRBD2 may be the D gene (5 bases each). This CDR3 contains 14 residues. V shed 2 bases and J shed 6 bases, with 14 bases lying between them. CDR3: CASSLMGPLLEQYF. The CDR3 DNA sequence: TGTGCCAGCAGTTTAATGGGACCCCTTCTCGAGCAGTACTTC.

This clonotype occurred many times. The chain uses TRBV7-8 and TRBJ1-4, with D uncertain. There are 12 residues in the CDR3. Per the germline V gene, CDR1 is SGHVS and CDR2 is FQNEAQ. V lost 3 bases and J 7 bases, leaving 6 bases between the germline ends. The CDR3 coding sequence is TGTGCCAGCAGCTTCGGAGCTGAAAAACTGTTTTTT. Its translation is CASSFGAEKLFF.

The rearrangement uses TRBV29-1 and TRBJ2-5, with a weak D call TRBD2 (6 bases). Germline V CDR1 and CDR2: SQVTM, ANQGSEA. V shed 6 bases and J shed 5 bases, with 13 bases lying between them. This CDR3 has 12 residues. CDR3 nucleotide sequence: TGCAGCGTGGGACTGGTGGGGGAGACCCAGTACTTC. Translated, it gives CSVGLVGETQYF.

This clonotype was counted ten times or more. V gene TRBV6-1 combines with J gene TRBJ1-2, with D hard to call. Per germline, CDR1 MNHNS and CDR2 SASEGT. The CDR3 is 11 amino acids. The V end was cut by 5 bases, the J end by 5 bases, with 6 bases between. CDR3 sequence (DNA): TGTGCCAGCAGTATGTCTTATGGCTACACCTTC. This gives the protein CASSMSYGYTF.

The V gene is TRBV19, the J gene TRBJ2-3; 14 bases are a match to TRBD2. Looked up from germline, CDR1 is LNHDA and CDR2 is SQIVND (reference sequence). V lost 5 bases, J lost 3 bases, and 1 base stayed unmatched. The CDR3 is 15 amino acids. The CDR3 sequence: CASSGTSGSTDTQYF. In DNA, the CDR3 is TGTGCCAGTAGTGGGACTAGCGGGAGTACAGATACGCAGTATTTT.

The sample holds one count of this clonotype. V usage is TRBV12-3 or TRBV12-4 and J usage is TRBJ2-7; 10 bases fit TRBD2. The CDR3 runs to 15 residues. V lost 6 bases and J lost 9; bases outside the gene matches: 14. The CDR3 region is CASSLAGEGPDTQYF. The CDR3 DNA reads TGTGCCAGCAGCCTAGCGGGAGAGGGGCCAGATACGCAGTACTTC.